The clone carrying this T cell receptor beta chain appeared a few times. Its antigen is still unknown. These data come from a study of T-cell reconstitution after alpha-beta-depleted transplantation in children. For TCRbeta, the library was prepared with unique molecular identifiers. From the PCR reads, TCRdb called clonotypes with MiXCR, one entry per CDR3 protein. The sample yields about 300,000 distinct CDR3 sequences, over 7% seen once. The study's findings and limits: About two months after transplant, alpha-beta T cells reportedly came from several hundred expanded graft clones. By one year post-transplant, T-cell counts and diversity largely arose from T cells that were newly produced. Recipient T cells and thymic progenitors that survived were the source of the high TCRbeta diversity seen at day 60 in some patients.

The sample consisted of peripheral blood, taken 360 days after TCRalphabeta/CD19-depleted stem cell transplant. The sequence was obtained from a female patient between 2 and 15 years old who had a stem cell transplant for Fanconi anemia, so the T cells may come from the graft donor.

The CDR3 DNA follows: TGCAGCTTCTTACGGGGGGCCTTATATAGTTTGGAGACCCAGTACTTC. It yields the protein CSFLRGALYSLETQYF. V is TRBV20-1 and J is TRBJ2-5; TRBD2 is a possible D gene (7 bases). The CDR3 is made up of 16 amino acids. CDR1 and CDR2 from the germline V gene are DFQATT and SNEGSKA (reference sequence).